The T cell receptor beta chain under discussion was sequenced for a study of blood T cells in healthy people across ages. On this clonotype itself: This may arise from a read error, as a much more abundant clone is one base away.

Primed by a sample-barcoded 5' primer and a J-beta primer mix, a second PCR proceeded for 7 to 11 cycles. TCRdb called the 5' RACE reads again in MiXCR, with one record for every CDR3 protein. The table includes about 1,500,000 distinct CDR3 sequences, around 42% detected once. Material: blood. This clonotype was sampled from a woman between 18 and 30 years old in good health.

The CDR3 DNA is TGTGCCATCAGGGCCCAGGGATACGAGCAGTACTTC. It codes for CAIRAQGYEQYF. The chain couples TRBV10-3 to TRBJ2-5; possibly TRBD1 for D (5 bases). The DNA end favors TRBJ2-7, so the J call may be wrong. The CDR3 is 12 amino acids. CDR1 and CDR2 (germline): ENHRY, SYGVKD.